Listed below are T cell receptor beta chains from one sample, sequenced in a study of blood T cell repertoires in COVID-19. Only in-frame clones appear in the TCRdb table, and some are missing; sequencing was by immunoSEQ multiplex PCR. The data contain roughly 17,000 clones, around 80% of them seen just once; the ten biggest clones take up less than 9%. The source material was peripheral blood. These receptors were obtained from a man aged 55 to 70 with acute or convalescent COVID-19. Both conserved end residues are part of each CDR3. Each record gives: J gene, V gene, CDR3 protein.

TRBJ1-6	TRBV9	CASSVTTGGSSPLHF
TRBJ1-2	TRBV19	CASSITGGNGYTF
TRBJ1-2	TRBV29-1	CSVGGPQSGYTF
TRBJ2-7	TRBV13	CASSFLDSYEQYF
TRBJ2-3	TRBV2	CASNQDYLSTDTQYF
TRBJ1-4	TRBV28	CASSSRTAPNEKLFF
TRBJ1-4	TRBV7-2	CASSLDRNEKLFF
TRBJ2-5	TRBV2	CASRASGGEETQYF
TRBJ2-5	TRBV7-2	CASTTGGGLGQYF
TRBJ1-2	TRBV6-5	CASRPDIANYGYTF
TRBJ1-4	TRBV7-9	CASSLVRGADEKLFF
TRBJ1-6	TRBV29-1	CSVMTGSIGNSPLHF
TRBJ2-1	TRBV12-5	CASGLGGGLSNNEQFF
TRBJ2-3	TRBV7-7	CASSLGSGATDTQYF
TRBJ1-2	TRBV4-2	CASSQYLSPNYGYTF
TRBJ2-3	TRBV30	CAWSGRDREPQTQYF
TRBJ1-4	TRBV11-3	CASSSGTGIGEKLFF
TRBJ2-1	TRBV24-1	CATSERLNEQFF
TRBJ2-3	TRBV21-1	CASSKGRTATDTQYF
TRBJ1-1	TRBV6-5	CASSYSTGVDTEAFF
TRBJ1-6	TRBV7-8	CASSITGESPLHF
TRBJ1-6	TRBV19	CASSNFAGNSPLHF
TRBJ1-3	TRBV14	CPNPSDKHSGNTIYF
TRBJ1-1	TRBV2	CASSEEAGYTEAFF
TRBJ1-1	TRBV28	CASRGWGKGEAFF